One sample yielded the 24 T cell receptor beta chains listed below, sequenced in a study of T cells in localized non-small cell lung cancer. Repertoires were generated with immunoSEQ multiplex PCR, while TCRdb's copy carries only in-frame clones and drops some. The data hold approximately 54,000 clones, with around 86% observed a single time. This sample comprised peripheral blood, obtained before any cancer treatment. The source is a female donor aged 60 or older with stage II squamous cell lung carcinoma.

About this clone: A junction boundary mismatches the germline segment, possibly from a read error. This sequence joins TRBV18 and TRBJ2-5, with unresolved D. CDR3 size: 14 residues. Germline-derived CDR1 and CDR2 are KGHSH and LQKENI. The CDR3, as DNA: TGTGCCAGCACACCCCTAGAAATTCAAGAGACCCAGTACTTC. Translation: CASTPLEIQETQYF.

The CDR3: CASSRGTAPRGGELFF. The CDR3 DNA sequence: TGTGCCAGCAGCCGCGGGACAGCTCCTCGGGGCGGGGAGCTGTTTTTT. V gene TRBV11-2 combines with J gene TRBJ2-2, with a possible D match to TRBD1 (7 bases). The CDR3 length is 16 residues. From germline, CDR1 is SGHAT and CDR2 FQNNGV. The V end was cut by 5 bases, the J end by 7 bases, with 20 bases between.

The CDR3 loop is CASSSDSSIYGYTF. CDR3 nucleotide sequence: TGTGCCAGCTCGTCGGACAGCTCTATCTATGGCTACACCTTC. The gene calls are TRBV18 and TRBJ1-2; D is perhaps TRBD1 (6 bases). Trimming took off 6 bases at V and 4 bases at J, with 15 bases between the two ends. Germline V gene lookup returns CDR1 KGHSH and CDR2 LQKENI. The CDR3 is 14 residues long.

The sample holds a few counts of this clone. The V call is TRBV14, the J call TRBJ2-7; D possibly corresponds to TRBD2 (5 bases). V was shortened by 4 bases and J by 1 base, with 8 bases between the two germline ends. This CDR3 is 13 amino acids long. Germline lookup yields CDR1 SGHDN and CDR2 FVKESK. The CDR3 is CASSLRGSYEQYF. CDR3 in DNA: TGTGCCAGCAGCCTCCGGGGTTCCTACGAGCAGTACTTC. The full variable domain, with the rest looked up from reference TRBV14 and TRBJ2-7, is EAGVTQFPSHSVIEKGQTVTLRCDPISGHDNLYWYRRVMGKEIKFLLHFVKESKQDESGMPNNRFLAERTGGTYSTLKVQPAELEDSGVYFCASSLRGSYEQYFGPGTRLTVT.

The V call is TRBV2, the J call TRBJ2-5; either TRBD1 or TRBD2 may fit D (5 bases each). The CDR3 consists of 13 residues. V shed 4 bases and J shed 4 bases, with 10 bases lying between them. In germline, CDR1 is SNHLY, CDR2 FYNNEI. The CDR3 bases are TGTGCCAGCAGTGCCGGGACGGGAGAGACCCAGTACTTC. Protein product: CASSAGTGETQYF.

V usage is TRBV27 and J usage is TRBJ2-3; 11 nucleotides match TRBD2. Trimming took 4 bases from V and 4 from J; bases not matched to a gene: 7. There are 16 residues in the CDR3. Germline CDR1 reads MNHEY; CDR2 reads SMNVEV (reference sequence). The DNA of the CDR3 is TGTGCCAGCAGTTCCTTAGCGGGGGGGCTTTCAGATACGCAGTATTTT. Translating gives CASSSLAGGLSDTQYF.

The chain couples TRBV4-3 to TRBJ1-2; a possible D gene is TRBD1 (5 bases). V lost 1 base and J 3 bases, leaving 9 bases between the germline ends. CDR1 is LGHNA and CDR2 is YSLEER in the germline V gene. This CDR3 region has 14 residues. CDR3 residues: CASSQVLGDYGYTF. The CDR3 DNA reads as TGCGCCAGCAGCCAAGTGTTGGGGGACTATGGCTACACCTTC.

The chain joins TRBV25-1 to TRBJ2-4; D is undetermined. The CDR3 consists of 16 residues. V lost 2 bases and J 0 bases, leaving 11 bases between the germline ends. CDR1 MGHDK and CDR2 SYGVNS come from the germline V gene. CDR3 nucleotide sequence: TGTGCCAGCAGTGAAGGGTCCGGCCTAGCCAAAAACATTCAGTACTTC. Its translation is CASSEGSGLAKNIQYF.

V is TRBV5-8 and J is TRBJ1-5, with 8 bases identical to TRBD1. The germline V gene encodes CDR1 SGHTS and CDR2 YDEGEE. The CDR3 is 17 residues long. With V trimmed by 4 bases and J by 1 base, 10 bases remained unmatched. CDR3 region: CASSPGAGTGSNQPQHF. In DNA, the CDR3 is TGTGCCAGCAGCCCCGGGGCCGGGACAGGAAGCAATCAGCCCCAGCATTTT.

The rearrangement uses TRBV18 and TRBJ2-7, with TRBD1 matching over 8 bases. Looked up from germline, CDR1 is KGHSH and CDR2 is LQKENI. The CDR3 runs 15 residues. Trimming took 0 bases from V and 1 from J; bases not matched to a gene: 2. Here the CDR3 reads CASSPPGQASYEQYF. The CDR3 DNA sequence: TGTGCCAGCTCACCACCGGGACAGGCGTCCTACGAGCAGTACTTC.

This chain connects TRBV2 to TRBJ1-2; D is ambiguous. The germline V gene encodes CDR1 SNHLY and CDR2 FYNNEI. V lost 5 bases, J lost 4 bases, and 8 bases lay in between. This CDR3 is 12 amino acids long. The CDR3 region is CASSLAGYGYTF. The CDR3 DNA is TGTGCCAGCAGTTTGGCGGGCTATGGCTACACCTTC.

The chain combines TRBV4-1 with TRBJ1-1; 7 bases are shared with TRBD1. Germline V lookup: CDR1 MGHRA, CDR2 YSYEKL. V shed 2 bases, J shed 6 bases, and the junction held 12 bases outside the gene matches. The CDR3 is 16 amino acids. CDR3 bases: TGCGCCAGCAGCCAAACAGGGGCTAACGGGAGAGCTGAAGCTTTCTTT. Encoded protein: CASSQTGANGRAEAFF.

V is TRBV15 and J is TRBJ2-5; 7 positions agree with TRBD1. V gave up 4 bases and J gave up 1 base; unmatched junction bases: 9. The CDR3 covers 16 residues. Germline lookup yields CDR1 LNHNV and CDR2 YYDKDF (reference sequence). CDR3 amino acids: CATSTPRGQFQETQYF. The CDR3 region has the DNA TGTGCCACCAGCACGCCCCGGGGACAGTTCCAAGAGACCCAGTACTTC.

The chain recombines TRBV2 with TRBJ2-1; D is undetermined. Germline loops: CDR1 SNHLY, CDR2 FYNNEI. V lost 6 bases, J lost 3 bases, and 12 bases lay in between. The CDR3 runs to 14 residues. CDR3 in DNA: TGTGCCAGCAGGCGTGGGGATAACTACAATGAGCAGTTCTTC. Translated, it gives CASRRGDNYNEQFF.

This chain connects TRBV2 to TRBJ1-1; perhaps TRBD1 as D (6 bases). CDR1 and CDR2 (germline): SNHLY, FYNNEI. The V and J ends lost 2 bases and 10 bases respectively, with 14 bases between them. This CDR3 is 13 amino acids long. The CDR3 here is CASSETSLGGAFF. CDR3 nucleotides: TGTGCCAGCAGTGAAACGTCCCTAGGGGGAGCTTTCTTT.

V and J are TRBV28 and TRBJ2-5; the D gene is possibly TRBD2 (6 bases). Trimming removed 5 bases from V and 10 bases from J, with 20 bases in between. CDR1 MDHEN and CDR2 SYDVKM come from the germline V gene. The CDR3 is 14 amino acids. CDR3 in DNA: TGTGCCAGCAGTCCAAGAGGGAGGACGGGGGACCAGTACTTC. It specifies CASSPRGRTGDQYF.

The chain uses TRBV15 and TRBJ2-3; D is ambiguous. V was cut by 1 base and J by 6 bases, with 8 bases left in between. This CDR3 has 13 residues. In germline, CDR1 is LNHNV, CDR2 YYDKDF (reference sequence). The CDR3 loop reads CATSRGSKDTQYF. In DNA, the CDR3 is TGTGCCACCAGCAGAGGGAGTAAGGATACGCAGTATTTT.

The gene calls are TRBV5-1 and TRBJ2-7, with TRBD2 identical over 10 bases. J lost 6 bases, V lost 2 bases, and 2 bases had no gene match. CDR1 and CDR2 from the germline V gene are SGHRS and YFSETQ. The length of the CDR3 is 13 residues. CDR3 amino acids: CASSFSGGGEQYF. The CDR3 coding sequence is TGCGCCAGCAGCTTCAGCGGGGGGGGCGAGCAGTACTTC.

This clone was recorded at least ten times. This chain uses TRBV7-8 with TRBJ2-1; 7 positions agree with TRBD1. CDR3 length: 15 residues. With 1 base clipped from V and 10 bases from J, the junction kept 10 bases outside the gene matches. In germline, CDR1 is SGHVS, CDR2 FQNEAQ. CDR3 DNA: TGTGCCAGCAGCTTAGGGACAGGTCAAGTAGGGGAGCAGTTCTTC. It codes for CASSLGTGQVGEQFF.

The rearrangement uses TRBV4-2 and TRBJ2-5, with TRBD1 matching 7 bases. Germline trimming cut 2 bases from V and 2 bases from J; bases unmatched to any gene: 8. Germline V lookup: CDR1 LGHNA, CDR2 YNFKEQ. CDR3 length: 16 amino acids. The CDR3 sequence is CASSQRGGGLQETQYF. CDR3 nucleotides: TGTGCCAGCAGCCAACGAGGGGGCGGCCTTCAAGAGACCCAGTACTTC.

In its sample, this clone was seen a few times. The chain couples TRBV5-4 to TRBJ2-3; 12 positions match TRBD2. The CDR3 length is 16 residues. V shed 4 bases and J 6 bases; nucleotides not matched to a gene: 9. CDR1 SGHNT and CDR2 YYREEE come from the germline V gene (reference sequence). The CDR3 nucleotides are TGTGCCAGCAGCACCCTAGCGGGGGGGCTCGGGGATACGCAGTATTTT. This sequence encodes CASSTLAGGLGDTQYF.

The chain links TRBV6-6 to TRBJ1-3, with D tentatively TRBD1 (5 bases). CDR1 is MNHNY and CDR2 is SVGAGI in the germline V gene (reference sequence). V was clipped by 4 bases and J by 3 bases, with 10 bases between them. The CDR3 runs to 14 residues. The CDR3 loop is CASSFRQGGNTIYF. For the CDR3, the DNA is TGTGCCAGCAGTTTCCGGCAGGGTGGAAACACCATATATTTT.

The chain recombines TRBV27 with TRBJ1-2; 7 nucleotides match TRBD1. The V segment lost 2 bases and the J segment 3 bases; nucleotides outside the gene matches: 6. CDR1 and CDR2 from the germline V gene are MNHEY and SMNVEV (reference sequence). This CDR3 contains 15 residues. The CDR3 DNA is TGTGCCAGCAGTTTAAAGGGGGCGCCAGACTATGGCTACACCTTC. Its protein product is CASSLKGAPDYGYTF.

The chain carries TRBV7-9 and TRBJ1-5, with 8 bases matching TRBD1. CDR3 length: 13 residues. Trimming removed 5 bases from V and 6 bases from J; junction bases left unmatched: 3. In germline, CDR1 is SEHNR, CDR2 FQNEAQ (reference sequence). CDR3 region: CASSQGQGQPQHF. DNA for the CDR3: TGTGCCAGCAGCCAAGGACAGGGTCAGCCCCAGCATTTT.